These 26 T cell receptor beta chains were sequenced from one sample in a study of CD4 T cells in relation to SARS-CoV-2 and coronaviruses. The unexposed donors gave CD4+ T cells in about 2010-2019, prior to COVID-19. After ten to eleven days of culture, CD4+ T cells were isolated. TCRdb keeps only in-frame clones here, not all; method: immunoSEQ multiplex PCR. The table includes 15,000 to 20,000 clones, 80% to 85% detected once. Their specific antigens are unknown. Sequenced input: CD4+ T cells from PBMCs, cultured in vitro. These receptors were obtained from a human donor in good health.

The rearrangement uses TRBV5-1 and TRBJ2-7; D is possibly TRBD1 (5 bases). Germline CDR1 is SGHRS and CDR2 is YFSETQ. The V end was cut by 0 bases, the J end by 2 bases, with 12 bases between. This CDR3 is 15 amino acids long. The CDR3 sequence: CASSLDSGNPYEQYF. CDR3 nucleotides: TGCGCCAGCAGCTTGGACTCAGGGAATCCCTACGAGCAGTACTTC.

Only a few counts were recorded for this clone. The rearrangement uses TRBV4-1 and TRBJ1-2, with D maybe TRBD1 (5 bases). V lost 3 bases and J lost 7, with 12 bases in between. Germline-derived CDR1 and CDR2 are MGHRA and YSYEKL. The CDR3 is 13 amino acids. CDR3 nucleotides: TGCGCCAGCAGCCAGGTGGGGGTTACTGGCTACACCTTC. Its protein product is CASSQVGVTGYTF.

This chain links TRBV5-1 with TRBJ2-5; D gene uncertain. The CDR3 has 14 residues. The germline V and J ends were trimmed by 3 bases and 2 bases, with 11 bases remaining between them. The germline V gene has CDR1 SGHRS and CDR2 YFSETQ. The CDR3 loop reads CASSSLSRQETQYF. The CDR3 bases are TGCGCCAGCAGCTCTTTGAGTAGGCAAGAGACCCAGTACTTC.

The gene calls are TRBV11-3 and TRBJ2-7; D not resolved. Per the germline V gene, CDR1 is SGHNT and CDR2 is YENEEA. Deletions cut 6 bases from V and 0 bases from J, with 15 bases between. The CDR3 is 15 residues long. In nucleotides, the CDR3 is TGTGCCAGCAGTCGCGTCGGACGGAGCTCCTACGAGCAGTACTTC. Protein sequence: CASSRVGRSSYEQYF. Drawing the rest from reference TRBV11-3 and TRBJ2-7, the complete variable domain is EAGVVQSPRYKIIEKKQPVAFWCNPISGHNTLYWYLQNLGQGPELLIRYENEEAVDDSQLPKDRFSAERLKGVDSTLKIQPAELGDSAVYLCASSRVGRSSYEQYFGPGTRLTVT.

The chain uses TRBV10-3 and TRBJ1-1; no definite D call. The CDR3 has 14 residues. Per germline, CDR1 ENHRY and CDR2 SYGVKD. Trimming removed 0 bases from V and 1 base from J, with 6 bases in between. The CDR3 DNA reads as TGTGCCATCAGTGAGTCAGGCAGGAACACTGAAGCTTTCTTT. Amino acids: CAISESGRNTEAFF.

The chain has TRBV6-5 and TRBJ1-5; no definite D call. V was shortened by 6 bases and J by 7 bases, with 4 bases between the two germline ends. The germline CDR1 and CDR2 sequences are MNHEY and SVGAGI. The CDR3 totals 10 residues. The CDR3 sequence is CASRPQPQHF. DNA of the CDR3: TGTGCCAGCAGGCCCCAGCCCCAGCATTTT.

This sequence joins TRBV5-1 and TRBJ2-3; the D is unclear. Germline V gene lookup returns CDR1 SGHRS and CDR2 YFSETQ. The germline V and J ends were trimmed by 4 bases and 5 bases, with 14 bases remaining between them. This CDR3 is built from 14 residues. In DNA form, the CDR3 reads TGCGCCAGCAGCCCCTCCTGGACCGGAGATACGCAGTATTTT. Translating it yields CASSPSWTGDTQYF.

Here the CDR3 reads CASSPPDQPQHF. CDR3 DNA sequence: TGTGCCAGCTCACCACCCGACCAGCCCCAGCATTTT. This chain uses TRBV18 with TRBJ1-5; D gene ambiguous. V dropped 0 bases and J dropped 7 bases, with 4 bases sitting between them. CDR3 size: 12 residues. Germline lookup yields CDR1 KGHSH and CDR2 LQKENI.

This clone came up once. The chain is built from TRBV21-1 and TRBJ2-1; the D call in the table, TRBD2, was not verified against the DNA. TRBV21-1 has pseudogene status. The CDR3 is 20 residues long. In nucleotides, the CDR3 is TGTGCCAGCAGCAAAGCGCTCCTACTAGCGGGAGGGCCAGGGTACAATGAGCAGTTCTTC. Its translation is CASSKALLLAGGPGYNEQFF.

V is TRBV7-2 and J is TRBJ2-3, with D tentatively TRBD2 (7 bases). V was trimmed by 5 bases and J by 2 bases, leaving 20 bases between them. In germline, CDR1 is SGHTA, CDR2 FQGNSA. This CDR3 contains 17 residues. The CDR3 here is CASSPRGGDTVTDTQYF. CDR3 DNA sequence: TGTGCCAGCAGCCCGCGAGGGGGGGACACCGTCACAGATACGCAGTATTTT.

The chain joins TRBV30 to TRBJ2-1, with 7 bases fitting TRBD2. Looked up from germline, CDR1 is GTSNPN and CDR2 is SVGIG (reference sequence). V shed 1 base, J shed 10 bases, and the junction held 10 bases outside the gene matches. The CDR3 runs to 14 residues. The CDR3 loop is CAWSGSGDGIEQFF. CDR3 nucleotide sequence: TGTGCCTGGAGTGGCAGCGGGGATGGCATCGAGCAGTTCTTC.

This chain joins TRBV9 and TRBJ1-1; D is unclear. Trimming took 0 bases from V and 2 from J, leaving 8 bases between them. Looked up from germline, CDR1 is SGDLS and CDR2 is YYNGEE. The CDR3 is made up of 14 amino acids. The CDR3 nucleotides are TGTGCCAGCAGCGTAGAGGGCATTAACACTGAAGCTTTCTTT. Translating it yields CASSVEGINTEAFF.

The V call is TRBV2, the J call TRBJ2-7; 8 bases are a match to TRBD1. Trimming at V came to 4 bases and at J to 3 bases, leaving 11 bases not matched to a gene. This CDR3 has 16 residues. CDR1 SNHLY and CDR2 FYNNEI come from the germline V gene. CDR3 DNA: TGTGCCAGCAGTGGTGCCGGGACAGGCTTGGGCTACGAGCAGTACTTC. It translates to CASSGAGTGLGYEQYF.

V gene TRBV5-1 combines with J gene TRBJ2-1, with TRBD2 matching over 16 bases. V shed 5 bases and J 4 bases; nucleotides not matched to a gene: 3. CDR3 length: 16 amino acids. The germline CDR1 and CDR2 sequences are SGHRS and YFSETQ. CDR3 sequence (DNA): TGCGCCAGCAGGGGACTAGCGGGGGGGCCGTACAATGAGCAGTTCTTC. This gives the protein CASRGLAGGPYNEQFF.

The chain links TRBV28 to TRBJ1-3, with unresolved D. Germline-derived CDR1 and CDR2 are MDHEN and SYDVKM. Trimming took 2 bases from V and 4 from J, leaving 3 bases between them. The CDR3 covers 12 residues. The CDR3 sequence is CASSLLGNTIYF. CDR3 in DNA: TGTGCCAGCAGTTTACTAGGAAACACCATATATTTT.

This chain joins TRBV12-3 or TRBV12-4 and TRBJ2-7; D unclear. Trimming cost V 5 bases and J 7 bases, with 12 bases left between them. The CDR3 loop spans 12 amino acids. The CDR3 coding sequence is TGTGCCAGCAGTCCTGGGGTTCTTGAGCAGTACTTC. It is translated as CASSPGVLEQYF.

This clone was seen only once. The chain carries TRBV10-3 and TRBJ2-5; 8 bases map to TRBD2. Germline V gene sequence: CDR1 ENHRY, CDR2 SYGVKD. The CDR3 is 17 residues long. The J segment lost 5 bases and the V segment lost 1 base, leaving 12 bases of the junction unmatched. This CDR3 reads CAISEWPFGGGGETQYF. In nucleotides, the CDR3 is TGTGCCATCAGTGAGTGGCCTTTCGGGGGGGGCGGTGAGACCCAGTACTTC.

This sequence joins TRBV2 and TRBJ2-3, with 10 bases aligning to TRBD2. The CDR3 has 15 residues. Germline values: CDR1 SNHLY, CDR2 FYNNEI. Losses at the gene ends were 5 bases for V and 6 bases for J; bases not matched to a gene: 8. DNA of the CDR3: TGTGCCAGCAGTCCCCGGACTAGCGGAGGGGATACGCAGTATTTT. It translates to CASSPRTSGGDTQYF.

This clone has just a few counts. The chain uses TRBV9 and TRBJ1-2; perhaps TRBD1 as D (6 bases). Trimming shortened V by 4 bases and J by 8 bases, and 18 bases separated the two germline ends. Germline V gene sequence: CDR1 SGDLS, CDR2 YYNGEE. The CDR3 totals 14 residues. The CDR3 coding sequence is TGTGCCAGCAGCCCCGAGCCGGACACAGGGGGCTACACCTTC. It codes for CASSPEPDTGGYTF.

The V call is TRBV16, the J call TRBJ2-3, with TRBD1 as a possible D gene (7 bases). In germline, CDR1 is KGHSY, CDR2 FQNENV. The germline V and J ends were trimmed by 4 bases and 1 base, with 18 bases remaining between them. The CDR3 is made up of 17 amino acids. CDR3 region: CASSPTAGGIGTDTQYF. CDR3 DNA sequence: TGTGCCAGCAGCCCAACTGCAGGGGGGATCGGCACAGATACGCAGTATTTT.

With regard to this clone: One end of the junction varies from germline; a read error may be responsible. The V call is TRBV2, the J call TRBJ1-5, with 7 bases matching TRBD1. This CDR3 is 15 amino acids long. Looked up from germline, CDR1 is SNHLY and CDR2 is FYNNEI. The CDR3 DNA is TGTGCCAGCAGTGGGGGGCTAGGGGGCAATCAGCTCCAGCATTTT. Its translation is CASSGGLGGNQLQHF.

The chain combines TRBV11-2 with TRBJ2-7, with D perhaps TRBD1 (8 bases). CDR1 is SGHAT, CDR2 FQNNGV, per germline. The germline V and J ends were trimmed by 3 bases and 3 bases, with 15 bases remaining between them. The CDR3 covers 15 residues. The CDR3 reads CASSLLGGTGYEQYF. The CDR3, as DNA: TGTGCCAGCAGCTTGCTGGGGGGGACAGGCTACGAGCAGTACTTC.

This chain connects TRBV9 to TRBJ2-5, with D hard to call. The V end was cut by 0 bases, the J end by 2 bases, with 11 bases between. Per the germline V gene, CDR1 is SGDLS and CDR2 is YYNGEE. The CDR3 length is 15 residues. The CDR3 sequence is CASSVGLATQETQYF. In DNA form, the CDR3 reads TGTGCCAGCAGCGTAGGGTTGGCGACACAAGAGACCCAGTACTTC.

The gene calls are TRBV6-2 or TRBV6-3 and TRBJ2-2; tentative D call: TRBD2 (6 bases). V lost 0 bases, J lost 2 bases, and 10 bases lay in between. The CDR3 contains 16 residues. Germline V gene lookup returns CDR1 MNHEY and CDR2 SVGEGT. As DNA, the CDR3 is TGTGCCAGCAGTTACTCTCCGGGGGACAACACCGGGGAGCTGTTTTTT. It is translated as CASSYSPGDNTGELFF.

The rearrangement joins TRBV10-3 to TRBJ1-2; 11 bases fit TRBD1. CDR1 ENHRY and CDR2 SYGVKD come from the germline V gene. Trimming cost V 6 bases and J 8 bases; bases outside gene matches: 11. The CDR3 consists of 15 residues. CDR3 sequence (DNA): TGTGCCATCAGGGGGGGGGACAGGGGGAACAGCGGCTACACCTTC. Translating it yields CAIRGGDRGNSGYTF.

Written as DNA, the CDR3 is TGTGCCAGCAGCCAAACACAGAATGGCTACACCTTC. Protein sequence: CASSQTQNGYTF. V gene TRBV3-1 (or the pseudogene TRBV3-2) combines with J gene TRBJ1-2; D is uncertain. The germline V gene has CDR1 LGHDT and CDR2 YNNKEL (reference sequence). The V end lost 2 bases, the J end lost 6 bases, and 7 bases lay between the germline ends. This CDR3 has 12 residues.